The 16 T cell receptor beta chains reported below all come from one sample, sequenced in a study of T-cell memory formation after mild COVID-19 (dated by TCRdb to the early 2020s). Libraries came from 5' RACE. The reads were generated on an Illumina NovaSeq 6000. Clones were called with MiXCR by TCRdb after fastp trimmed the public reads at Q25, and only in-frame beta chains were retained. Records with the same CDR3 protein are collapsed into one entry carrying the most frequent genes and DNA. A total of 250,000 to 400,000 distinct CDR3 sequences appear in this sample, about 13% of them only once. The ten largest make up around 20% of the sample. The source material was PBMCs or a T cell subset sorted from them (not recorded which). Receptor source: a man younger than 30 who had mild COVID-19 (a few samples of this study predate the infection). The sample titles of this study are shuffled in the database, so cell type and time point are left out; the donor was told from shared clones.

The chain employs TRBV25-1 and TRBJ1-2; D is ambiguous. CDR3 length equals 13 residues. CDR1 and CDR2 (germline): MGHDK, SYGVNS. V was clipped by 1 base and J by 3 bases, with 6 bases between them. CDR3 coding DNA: TGTGCCAGCAGTGAATTAGGACACTATGGCTACACCTTC. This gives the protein CASSELGHYGYTF.

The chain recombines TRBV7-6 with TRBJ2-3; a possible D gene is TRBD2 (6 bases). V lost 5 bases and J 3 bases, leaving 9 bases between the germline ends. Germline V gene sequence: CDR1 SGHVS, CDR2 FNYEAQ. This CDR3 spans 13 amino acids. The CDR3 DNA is TGTGCCAGCAGCCGGAGGGTTACAGATACGCAGTATTTT. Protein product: CASSRRVTDTQYF.

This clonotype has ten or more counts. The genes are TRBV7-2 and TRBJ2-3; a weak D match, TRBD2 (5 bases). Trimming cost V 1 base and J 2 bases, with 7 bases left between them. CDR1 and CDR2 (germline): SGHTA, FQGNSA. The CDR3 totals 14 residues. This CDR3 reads CASSLVDSTDTQYF. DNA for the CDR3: TGTGCCAGCAGCTTAGTGGACTCCACAGATACGCAGTATTTT.

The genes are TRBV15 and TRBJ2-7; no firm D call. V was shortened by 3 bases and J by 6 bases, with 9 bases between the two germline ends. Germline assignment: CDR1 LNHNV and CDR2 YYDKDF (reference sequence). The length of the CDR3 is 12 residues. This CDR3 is CATSSDGPEQYF. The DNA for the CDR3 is TGTGCCACCAGCAGTGATGGTCCCGAGCAGTACTTC.

The CDR3 bases are TGTGCCAGTAGTATAAGGACAGTTAGGGTAGATACGCAGTATTTT. Protein: CASSIRTVRVDTQYF. V usage is TRBV19 and J usage is TRBJ2-3, with a possible D match to TRBD1 (6 bases). V lost 2 bases and J 5 bases, leaving 14 bases between the germline ends. Germline V gene lookup returns CDR1 LNHDA and CDR2 SQIVND (reference sequence). The CDR3 contains 15 residues.

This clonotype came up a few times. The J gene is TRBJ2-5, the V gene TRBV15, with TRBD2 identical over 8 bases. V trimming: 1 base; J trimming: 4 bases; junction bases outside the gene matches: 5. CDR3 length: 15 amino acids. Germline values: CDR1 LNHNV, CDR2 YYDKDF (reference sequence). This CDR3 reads CATSRGGLAGETQYF. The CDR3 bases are TGTGCCACCAGCAGAGGCGGACTAGCCGGAGAGACCCAGTACTTC. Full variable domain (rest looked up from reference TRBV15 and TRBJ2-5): DAMVIQNPRYQVTQFGKPVTLSCSQTLNHNVMYWYQQKSSQAPKLLFHYYDKDFNNEADTPDNFQSRRPNTSFCFLDIRSPGLGDTAMYLCATSRGGLAGETQYFGPGTRLLVL.

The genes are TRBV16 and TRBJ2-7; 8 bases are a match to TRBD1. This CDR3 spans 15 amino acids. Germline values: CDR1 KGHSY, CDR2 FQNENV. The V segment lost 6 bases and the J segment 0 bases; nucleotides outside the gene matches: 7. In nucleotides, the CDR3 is TGTGCCAGCAGTTTCCAGGGGGCAAGCTCCTACGAGCAGTACTTC. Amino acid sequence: CASSFQGASSYEQYF.

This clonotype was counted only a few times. The CDR3 DNA is TGCAGCTTCCAGTCGCTCTATGGCTACACCTTC. It translates to CSFQSLYGYTF. The rearrangement links TRBV29-1 to TRBJ1-2; D gene unclear. The CDR3 has 11 residues. The V and J ends lost 8 bases and 4 bases respectively, with 11 bases between them. The germline V gene encodes CDR1 SQVTM and CDR2 ANQGSEA. The full variable domain, completed using reference TRBV29-1 and TRBJ1-2, is SAVISQKPSRDICQRGTSLTIQCQVDSQVTMMFWYRQQPGQSLTLIATANQGSEATYESGFVIDKFPISRPNLTFSTLTVSNMSPEDSSIYLCSFQSLYGYTFGSGTRLTVV.

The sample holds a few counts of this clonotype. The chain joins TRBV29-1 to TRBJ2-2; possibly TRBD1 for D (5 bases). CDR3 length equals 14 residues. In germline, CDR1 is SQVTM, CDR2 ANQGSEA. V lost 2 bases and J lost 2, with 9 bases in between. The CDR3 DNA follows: TGCAGCGTTGAAAGACAGCTCAACACCGGGGAGCTGTTTTTT. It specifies CSVERQLNTGELFF.

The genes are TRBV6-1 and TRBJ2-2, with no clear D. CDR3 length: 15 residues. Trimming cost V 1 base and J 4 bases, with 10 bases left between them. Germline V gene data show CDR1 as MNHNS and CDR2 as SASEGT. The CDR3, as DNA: TGTGCCAGCAGTGAAGTAGGGTTAAGCACCGGGGAGCTGTTTTTT. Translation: CASSEVGLSTGELFF.

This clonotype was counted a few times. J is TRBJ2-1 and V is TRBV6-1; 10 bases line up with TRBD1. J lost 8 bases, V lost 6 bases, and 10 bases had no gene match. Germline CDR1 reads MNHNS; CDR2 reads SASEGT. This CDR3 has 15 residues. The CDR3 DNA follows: TGTGCCAGCAGAGACAGGGGGCGAGACTCACATGAGCAGTTCTTC. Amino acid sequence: CASRDRGRDSHEQFF.

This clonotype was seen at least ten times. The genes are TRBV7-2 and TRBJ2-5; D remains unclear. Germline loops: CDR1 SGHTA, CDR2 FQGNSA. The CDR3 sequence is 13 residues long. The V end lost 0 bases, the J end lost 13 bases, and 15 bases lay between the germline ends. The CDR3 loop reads CASSLANRPEPYF. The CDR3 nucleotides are TGTGCCAGCAGCTTAGCGAACCGACCAGAACCGTACTTC.

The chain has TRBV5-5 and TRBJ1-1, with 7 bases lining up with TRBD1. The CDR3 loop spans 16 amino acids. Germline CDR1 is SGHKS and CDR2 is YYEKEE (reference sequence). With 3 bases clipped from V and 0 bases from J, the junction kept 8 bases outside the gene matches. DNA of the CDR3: TGTGCCAGCAGCTCGACAGGGAGCCCAATGAACACTGAAGCTTTCTTT. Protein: CASSSTGSPMNTEAFF.

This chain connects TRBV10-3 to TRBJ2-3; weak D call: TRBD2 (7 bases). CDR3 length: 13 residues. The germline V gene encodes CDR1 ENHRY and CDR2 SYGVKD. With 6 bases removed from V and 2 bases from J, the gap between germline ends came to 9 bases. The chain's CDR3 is CAIRGGATDTQYF. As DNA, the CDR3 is TGTGCCATCAGAGGGGGGGCCACAGATACGCAGTATTTT.

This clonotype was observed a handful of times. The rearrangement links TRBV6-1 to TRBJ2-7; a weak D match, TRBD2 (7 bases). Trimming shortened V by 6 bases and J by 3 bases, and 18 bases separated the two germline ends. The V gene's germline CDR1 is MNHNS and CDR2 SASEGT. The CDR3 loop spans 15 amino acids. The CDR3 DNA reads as TGTGCCAGCAGCCAAGGGGGGACGGGGGGCTACGAGCAGTACGTC. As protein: CASSQGGTGGYEQYV.

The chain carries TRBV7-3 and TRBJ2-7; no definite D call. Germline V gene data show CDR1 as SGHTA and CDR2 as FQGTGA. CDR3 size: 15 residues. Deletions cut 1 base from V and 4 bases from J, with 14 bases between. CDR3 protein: CASSLMRQEKYEQYF. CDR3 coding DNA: TGTGCCAGCAGCTTAATGCGACAAGAAAAGTACGAGCAGTACTTC.